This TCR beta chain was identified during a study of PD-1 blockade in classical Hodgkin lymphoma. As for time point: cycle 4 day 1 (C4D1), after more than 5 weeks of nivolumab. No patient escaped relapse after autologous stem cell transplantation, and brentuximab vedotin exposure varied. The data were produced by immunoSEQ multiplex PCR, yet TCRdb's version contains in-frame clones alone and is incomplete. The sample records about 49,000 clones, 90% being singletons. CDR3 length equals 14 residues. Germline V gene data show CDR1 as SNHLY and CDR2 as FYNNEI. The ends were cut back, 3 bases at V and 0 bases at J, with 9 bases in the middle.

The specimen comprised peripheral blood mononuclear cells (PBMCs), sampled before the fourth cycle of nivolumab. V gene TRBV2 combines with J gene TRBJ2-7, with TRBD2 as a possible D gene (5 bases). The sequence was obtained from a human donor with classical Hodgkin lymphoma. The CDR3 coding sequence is TGTGCCAGCAGTGAGAGGGTCCTCTCCTACGAGCAGTACTTC. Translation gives CASSERVLSYEQYF. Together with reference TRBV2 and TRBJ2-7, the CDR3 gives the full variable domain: EPEVTQTPSHQVTQMGQEVILRCVPISNHLYFYWYRQILGQKVEFLVSFYNNEISEKSEIFDDQFSVERPDGSNFTLKIRSTKLEDSAMYFCASSERVLSYEQYFGPGTRLTVT.